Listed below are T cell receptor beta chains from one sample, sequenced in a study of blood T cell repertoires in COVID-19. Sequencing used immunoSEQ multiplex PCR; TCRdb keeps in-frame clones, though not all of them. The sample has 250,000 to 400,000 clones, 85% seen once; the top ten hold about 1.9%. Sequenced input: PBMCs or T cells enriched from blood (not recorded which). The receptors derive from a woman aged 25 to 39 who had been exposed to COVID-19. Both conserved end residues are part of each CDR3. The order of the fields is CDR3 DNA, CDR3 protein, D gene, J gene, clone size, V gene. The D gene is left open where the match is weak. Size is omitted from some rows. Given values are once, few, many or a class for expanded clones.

TGTGCCAGCAGCCCAACGACAGGGGCAGGCTATGGCTACACCTTC | CASSPTTGAGYGYTF | TRBD1 | TRBJ1-2 | - | TRBV9
TGTGCCAGCAGCTTATCAGGCAGGGACAATGAGCAGTTCTTC | CASSLSGRDNEQFF | - | TRBJ2-1 | few | TRBV7-3
TGTGCCAGCTCACCAGAGACAGGGTTCGATCAGCCCCAGCATTTT | CASSPETGFDQPQHF | TRBD1 | TRBJ1-5 | - | TRBV18
TGTGCCAGCAGCGTAGGGGCGGGAGGGTCCTTTGGTACGCAGTATTTT | CASSVGAGGSFGTQYF | TRBD2 | TRBJ2-3 | - | TRBV9
TGCGCCAGCAGCTTGGATCGGAATGAGCAGTTCTTC | CASSLDRNEQFF | - | TRBJ2-1 | few | TRBV5-1
TGTGCCAGCAGCTTCATACAGGGCTCCTATAATTCACCCCTCCACTTT | CASSFIQGSYNSPLHF | - | TRBJ1-6 | - | TRBV7-9
TGTGCCAGCAGTGACAGGGACTCGGGAAAGGACGGCTACACCTTC | CASSDRDSGKDGYTF | - | TRBJ1-2 | - | TRBV2
TGTGCCAGCAGCCCCGAGCGGGAGGGCCGGAATGAGCAGTTCTTC | CASSPEREGRNEQFF | TRBD2 | TRBJ2-1 | - | TRBV7-9
TGTGCCAGCAGCCAACAGGGGGAAGGGTATGGCTACACCTTC | CASSQQGEGYGYTF | TRBD1 | TRBJ1-2 | once | TRBV5-5
TGTGCCAGCAGTTCTGAGGACAGCCCCAATCAGCCCCAGCATTTT | CASSSEDSPNQPQHF | - | TRBJ1-5 | - | TRBV2
TGTGCCAGTAGTAACACGGACATCCTGAGCTACACCTTC | CASSNTDILSYTF | - | TRBJ1-2 | - | TRBV19
TGTGCCAGCAGTGAAGTACGTAGACAGGCCTATGGCTACACCTTC | CASSEVRRQAYGYTF | - | TRBJ1-2 | - | TRBV2
TGTGCCAGCAGCGTAGCACCGTGGGCGGGACAGGGGGCCTATGGCTACACCTTC | CASSVAPWAGQGAYGYTF | TRBD1 | TRBJ1-2 | - | TRBV9
TGTGCCTGGAGTGTTAGGGGTAATTTCGTCGGGGAGCTGTTTTTT | CAWSVRGNFVGELFF | - | TRBJ2-2 | - | TRBV30
TGTGCCAGCAGCTTCAACCCCCTAGCGGGCCAAAGCACAGATACGCAGTATTTT | CASSFNPLAGQSTDTQYF | TRBD2 | TRBJ2-3 | - | TRBV11-3
TGTGCCAGCAGTCAAATAGCGCGGGGGAGGCGTTCACCCCTCCACTTT | CASSQIARGRRSPLHF | - | TRBJ1-6 | - | TRBV7-2
TGTGCCAGCAGCCCAGGACTAGCGGGAGATGGTGAGACCCAGTACTTC | CASSPGLAGDGETQYF | TRBD2 | TRBJ2-5 | few | TRBV14
TGTGCTAGTGGTCTCATGCAGGGGGGATTAGGAAGAGATACGCAGTATTTT | CASGLMQGGLGRDTQYF | - | TRBJ2-3 | once | TRBV12-5
TGCGCCAGCAGCCAAGGCAGGGGTTTCACCTACGAGCAGTACTTC | CASSQGRGFTYEQYF | - | TRBJ2-7 | once | TRBV4-3
TGCGCCAGCAGCTTGACTAGCGGGATCACAGATACGCAGTATTTT | CASSLTSGITDTQYF | TRBD2 | TRBJ2-3 | - | TRBV5-1
TGTGCCAGTAGTACAAACAGAGAAACTGAAGCTTTCTTT | CASSTNRETEAFF | - | TRBJ1-1 | - | TRBV19
TGCGCCAGCAGCTTGGATCGGGGGACAGGGGGCCTTGGCTACACCTTC | CASSLDRGTGGLGYTF | TRBD1 | TRBJ1-2 | - | TRBV5-1
TGTGCCTGGAGTGTGGCAGGGGGGAAGGGTCAGCCCCAGCATTTT | CAWSVAGGKGQPQHF | TRBD1 | TRBJ1-5 | few | TRBV30
TGTGCCAGCAGCCAAGATCAGGCGGGGACGGGAAATGAGCAGTTCTTC | CASSQDQAGTGNEQFF | - | TRBJ2-1 | - | TRBV4-2
TGTGCCAGCAGTTCAGACTTCAACTATGGCTACACCTTC | CASSSDFNYGYTF | - | TRBJ1-2 | - | TRBV28
TGTGCCAGCCGCCCACAGGGTTCAGGAAACACCATATATTTT | CASRPQGSGNTIYF | - | TRBJ1-3 | few | TRBV6-5
TGTGCCAGTAGTATAGAGGGCAGTCAAGCTTTCTTT | CASSIEGSQAFF | - | TRBJ1-1 | - | TRBV19
TGTGCCAGCAGCTTAGAGGGACTGATCTCTGGAAACACCATATATTTT | CASSLEGLISGNTIYF | - | TRBJ1-3 | once | TRBV11-2
TGTGCCAGTAGTATCAAGGGGAGGCATGCTGGGGCCAACGTCCTGACTTTC | CASSIKGRHAGANVLTF | - | TRBJ2-6 | once | TRBV19
TGTGCCAGCTCACCACTGAGTCCCGCAGGGAGGTCCTACAATGAGCAGTTCTTC | CASSPLSPAGRSYNEQFF | - | TRBJ2-1 | - | TRBV18
TGCGCCAGCAGCTTGCCAGGGATTGCGGGGGAGCTGTTTTTT | CASSLPGIAGELFF | - | TRBJ2-2 | - | TRBV5-1
TGTGCCAGCAGCTCCACAACGATAGCGGGGAGCTCCTACGAGCAGTACTTC | CASSSTTIAGSSYEQYF | TRBD2 | TRBJ2-7 | - | TRBV7-6
TGTGCCAGCAGTTTGACAGGGTTCAGTCCTTACGAGCAGTACTTC | CASSLTGFSPYEQYF | TRBD1 | TRBJ2-7 | - | TRBV2
TGTGCCAGCTCACCGGGACAGGGAGACAATGAGCAGTTCTTC | CASSPGQGDNEQFF | TRBD1 | TRBJ2-1 | - | TRBV18
TGTGCCAGCTCACCACCGGTTAGCACCGAGCAGTACTTC | CASSPPVSTEQYF | - | TRBJ2-7 | once | TRBV18
TGTGCCAGCACAACAGGGGACAGGGACGAAAAACTGTTTTTT | CASTTGDRDEKLFF | - | TRBJ1-4 | - | TRBV21-1
TGTGCCAGCAGTTCGCAGGGCTCTGGAAACACCATATATTTT | CASSSQGSGNTIYF | - | TRBJ1-3 | - | TRBV28
TGTGCCAGCAGTTTGGGAGGGGACGCTCGAGACTATGGCTACACCTTC | CASSLGGDARDYGYTF | - | TRBJ1-2 | - | TRBV28
TGTGCCACCAGCGACAGGAACTATGGCTACACCTTC | CATSDRNYGYTF | - | TRBJ1-2 | - | TRBV24-1
TGCGCCAGCAGCATCGGACAGGATCAGAATGGCTACACCTTC | CASSIGQDQNGYTF | TRBD1 | TRBJ1-2 | - | TRBV5-1
TGTGCCAGCAGTTTACAGGGGGAGGACACTGAAGCTTTCTTT | CASSLQGEDTEAFF | TRBD1 | TRBJ1-1 | - | TRBV27
TGTGCCAGCAGCTTAGCGCGGGCAGGGGGAATCGGGCAGTACTTC | CASSLARAGGIGQYF | TRBD1 | TRBJ2-7 | few | TRBV7-8
TGTGCCAGCAGCTCGGGACAGTTCACAGATACGCAGTATTTT | CASSSGQFTDTQYF | TRBD1 | TRBJ2-3 | once | TRBV6-4
TGTGCCAGCAGGAATTTAGTCGGGTCCTATAATTCACCCCTCCACTTT | CASRNLVGSYNSPLHF | - | TRBJ1-6 | - | TRBV2
TGCGCCAGCAGCCAATCAGGCAGTAGCAATCAGCCCCAGCATTTT | CASSQSGSSNQPQHF | - | TRBJ1-5 | - | TRBV5-1
TGTGCCAGCAGTGAGTTAGTCCACTACGAGCAGTACTTC | CASSELVHYEQYF | - | TRBJ2-7 | - | TRBV25-1
TGTGCCAGCAGTTTGGCGGGCTCCTACGAGCAGTACTTC | CASSLAGSYEQYF | - | TRBJ2-7 | - | TRBV28
TGTGCCAGCAGACCGACAGGGACGAAGGGAAACACCATATATTTT | CASRPTGTKGNTIYF | TRBD1 | TRBJ1-3 | - | TRBV3-1/TRBV3-2
TGCGCCAGCAGCTCCGGGACTCAAGAGACCCAGTACTTC | CASSSGTQETQYF | - | TRBJ2-5 | - | TRBV5-1
TGTGCCAGCAGCTTAAGTAGTCGGGGCACTGAAGCTTTCTTT | CASSLSSRGTEAFF | - | TRBJ1-1 | - | TRBV11-2
TGTGCCAGCAGCTTAGGAGCGCAGGGGGCTAATGAAAAACTGTTTTTT | CASSLGAQGANEKLFF | TRBD1 | TRBJ1-4 | - | TRBV7-2
TGTGCCAGCAGTGAAGCTGGGGCGGGGACTAGCACAGATACGCAGTATTTT | CASSEAGAGTSTDTQYF | - | TRBJ2-3 | - | TRBV2
TGTGCCAGCAGCTCCGCAGGCTATGGCTACACCTTC | CASSSAGYGYTF | - | TRBJ1-2 | many | TRBV28
TGTGCCAGCTCACCACGGAGCAATGAGCAGTTCTTC | CASSPRSNEQFF | - | TRBJ2-1 | many | TRBV18
TGTGCCAGCAGCGGAAACAGGGGCGGTCGGAGCACAGATACGCAGTATTTT | CASSGNRGGRSTDTQYF | TRBD1 | TRBJ2-3 | - | TRBV7-9